This T cell receptor (beta chain) was captured by sequencing in a study of Ad26.COV2.S vaccination and SARS-CoV-2 variants. Across the study: Once, or twice with 56 days between doses, Ad26.COV2.S was given intramuscularly.

Sample treatment: about 20 received Ad26.COV2.S at low or high dose, single or two shots; five or six received placebo; per-sample allocation not given. Samples were taken on day 63 after the first vaccine or placebo injection. Clones were read by immunoSEQ multiplex PCR, and TCRdb kept only the in-frame ones, dropping some. The table records 400,000 to 450,000 clones, 90% of them present only once. This clonotype was obtained from a person aged 18-65 years who received the Ad26.COV2.S COVID-19 vaccine or a placebo. Sequences were derived from peripheral blood, sampled in a trial of Ad26.COV2.S vaccine versus placebo.

CDR3 region: CASSPGNSQYEQYF. The CDR3 DNA reads TGTGCCAGCTCACCAGGCAACAGCCAGTACGAGCAGTACTTC. J is TRBJ2-7 and V is TRBV18, with D unresolved. The CDR3 extends over 14 amino acids. CDR1 and CDR2 from the germline V gene are KGHSH and LQKENI. V was trimmed by 2 bases and J by 4 bases, leaving 12 bases between them. Using reference TRBV18 and TRBJ2-7 for the parts outside the CDR3, the full variable domain is NAGVMQNPRHLVRRRGQEARLRCSPMKGHSHVYWYRQLPEEGLKFMVYLQKENIIDESGMPKERFSAEFPKEGPSILRIQQVVRGDSAAYFCASSPGNSQYEQYFGPGTRLTVT.